This section outlines one T cell receptor (beta chain) sequence together with its context. No antigen is known for it. The data are from a study of T cells after yellow fever vaccination. Germline V gene lookup returns CDR1 DFQATT and CDR2 SNEGSKA (reference sequence). Trimming took 5 bases from V and 0 from J, leaving 14 bases between them. The CDR3 is 14 residues long. Notes on the study in general: FACS-sorted repertoires could contain abundant clonotypes contaminating from the bulk population.

TCRdb recomputed calls from the 5' RACE reads with MiXCR, one row per CDR3 protein. This sample has some 560,000 distinct CDR3 sequences; 15% to 20% occur once, and the top ten carry roughly 13%. The clonotype originates from a man aged 25 to 45 who received the YFV17D yellow fever vaccine. This chain links TRBV20-1 with TRBJ2-7; TRBD1 might be the D (6 bases). Specimen: PBMCs, collected 15 days after the yellow fever booster vaccination. The CDR3 is CSAARRDTSYEQYF. Written as DNA, the CDR3 is TGCAGTGCTGCCCGCCGGGACACCTCCTACGAGCAGTACTTC.